The clone carrying this T cell receptor (beta chain) has only one observation. Germline-derived CDR1 and CDR2 are KGHSH and LQKENI. This CDR3 region has 16 residues. Trimming at V came to 3 bases and at J to 0 bases, leaving 6 bases not matched to a gene. This record belongs to a study of blood T cell repertoires in COVID-19. Overall study: Collection of acute and convalescent COVID-19 samples took place in the United States, Italy and Spain.

As processed by the authors: By means of reference gene primer amplification, nucleated cell counts were estimated. Libraries were prepared by immunoSEQ multiplex PCR; TCRdb keeps only in-frame clonotypes and omits some of them. The V and J calls and clone size come from that table; D and trimming were worked out from the DNA. The sample has around 200,000 clones, around 87% seen once. The receptor was derived from a man aged 40-50 years with active or convalescent COVID-19. V gene TRBV18 combines with J gene TRBJ1-1; TRBD1 matches 8 bases. Material: peripheral blood. CDR3 DNA sequence: TGTGCCAGCTCACCCGACAGGGGACTGGTGAACACTGAAGCTTTCTTT. This translates into CASSPDRGLVNTEAFF.